One sample yielded the 3 T cell receptor beta chains listed below, sequenced in a study of blood T cell repertoires in COVID-19. The data were produced by immunoSEQ multiplex PCR, yet TCRdb's version contains in-frame clones alone and is incomplete. The table lists some 300,000 clones, just under 90% of them singletons. Sequenced: PBMCs or T cells enriched from blood (not recorded which). The receptors stem from a woman aged 50 to 60 who had been exposed to COVID-19.

V and J are TRBV5-4 and TRBJ1-2, with 8 nucleotides matching TRBD1. The CDR3 length is 13 residues. Trimming removed 3 bases from V and 5 bases from J; junction bases left unmatched: 3. Germline-derived CDR1 and CDR2 are SGHNT and YYREEE (reference sequence). The CDR3 here is CASSSDRAYGYTF. For the CDR3, the DNA is TGTGCCAGCAGCTCGGACAGGGCTTATGGCTACACCTTC.

This clone was seen just once. The chain couples TRBV4-2 to TRBJ1-6; D gene unclear. Germline loops: CDR1 LGHNA, CDR2 YNFKEQ. This CDR3 contains 15 residues. With 0 bases removed from V and 7 bases from J, the gap between germline ends came to 10 bases. The CDR3 sequence is CASSQDSGRNSPLHF. DNA of the CDR3: TGTGCCAGCAGCCAAGATTCCGGTCGAAATTCACCCCTCCACTTT.

The chain employs TRBV4-1 and TRBJ1-5, with D possibly matching TRBD1 (5 bases). Germline-derived CDR1 and CDR2 are MGHRA and YSYEKL. The CDR3 is made up of 15 amino acids. V lost 2 bases and J lost 3, with 11 bases in between. CDR3 nucleotide sequence: TGCGCCAGCAGCCAATGGGGCAGAGACAATCAGCCCCAGCATTTT. This encodes CASSQWGRDNQPQHF.